This TCR beta chain stems from a study of cytomegalovirus exposure and HLA in healthy donors. Study background: The same platform was used for the 120 or so validation repertoires as for the approximately 630 first-cohort repertoires, as reported in a later analysis.

Regarding the study as a whole: Subsequent analysis found a tendency for first-cohort TCR clusters to co-occur within the approximately 130 validation repertoires.

Using immunoSEQ multiplex PCR, the repertoire was profiled, and TCRdb retains in-frame clones only, with some absent. The table records fewer than 400,000 clones, roughly 88% of them present only once. Turning to this clone: Its antigen remains unknown.

CDR1 and CDR2 (germline): SEHNR, FQNEAQ (reference sequence). The CDR3 extends over 13 amino acids. The ends were cut back, 7 bases at V and 6 bases at J, with 15 bases in the middle. The chain combines TRBV7-9 with TRBJ1-2, with TRBD1 as a possible D gene (5 bases). Sequenced sample: PBMCs. The receptor comes from a woman in her late teens or twenties in good health and CMV-seronegative. In DNA, the CDR3 is TGTGCCAGCACAAGGGTAGGGGATAATGGCTACACCTTC. Its translation: CASTRVGDNGYTF.